A selection of T cell receptor beta chains follows, all from one sample in a study of T cell changes during pregnancy in multiple sclerosis. The assay was immunoSEQ multiplex PCR, and TCRdb's table has in-frame clones only and misses some. The sample lists under 50,000 clones, more than 85% occurring once. Specimen: CD8+ T cells from peripheral blood mononuclear cells, collected in the third trimester of pregnancy. These receptors originate from a female donor with multiple sclerosis, enrolled in a pregnancy study. Each CDR3 is given with its conserved first and last residue. A D gene is named only where the DNA matches it firmly. A row's size may be missing; if present it is once, few, many or a size class.

clone_size d_call j_call v_call cdr3_aa cdr3_nt
- TRBD1 TRBJ1-1 TRBV27 CASSTRTGGQTEAFF TGTGCCAGCAGTACCCGGACAGGGGGACAGACTGAAGCTTTCTTT
- TRBD1 TRBJ2-7 TRBV7-6 CASSNRDSPYEQYF TGTGCCAGCAGCAACCGGGACAGTCCCTACGAGCAGTACTTC
- - TRBJ2-1 TRBV7-2 CASSLTAGDLYNEQFF TGTGCCAGCAGCTTAACAGCGGGCGACCTCTACAATGAGCAGTTCTTC
once TRBD2 TRBJ2-5 TRBV7-9 CASSFTGTSGQETQYF TGTGCCAGCAGCTTTACCGGGACTAGCGGACAAGAGACCCAGTACTTC
- TRBD2 TRBJ2-3 TRBV4-1 CASSPPGLAGEKDTQYF TGCGCCAGCAGCCCACCGGGACTAGCGGGGGAGAAGGATACGCAGTATTTT
- - TRBJ2-7 TRBV9 CASSPSGQSYEQYF TGTGCCAGCAGCCCAAGCGGGCAGTCCTACGAGCAGTACTTC
- TRBD2 TRBJ2-7 TRBV14 CASSLPGLGIYEQYF TGTGCCAGCAGTCTTCCGGGACTAGGAATCTACGAGCAGTACTTC
- TRBD2 TRBJ2-5 TRBV7-9 CASSLPGTSGRPETQYF TGTGCCAGCAGCCTACCGGGGACTAGCGGGAGGCCGGAGACCCAGTACTTC
- TRBD2 TRBJ2-1 TRBV7-9 CASSPRLADYFNEQFF TGTGCCAGCAGCCCAAGACTAGCGGATTACTTCAATGAGCAGTTCTTC
- TRBD1 TRBJ1-2 TRBV4-3 CASSQDQTGNSYGYTF TGCGCCAGCAGCCAAGATCAGACAGGGAATTCATATGGCTACACCTTC
- TRBD2 TRBJ2-1 TRBV4-3 CASSQDLAEYNEQFF TGCGCCAGCAGCCAAGACCTAGCGGAATACAATGAGCAGTTCTTC
once - TRBJ2-2 TRBV14 CASSQDLTGTINTGELFF TGTGCCAGCAGCCAAGACCTAACCGGGACAATTAACACCGGGGAGCTGTTTTTT
- - TRBJ2-7 TRBV7-6 CASSLQGAYYEQYF TGTGCCAGCAGCTTACAAGGAGCTTACTACGAGCAGTACTTC
- TRBD1 TRBJ1-1 TRBV14 CASSLRGQGGTEAFF TGTGCCAGCAGCCTCCGAGGACAGGGAGGCACTGAAGCTTTCTTT
- TRBD1 TRBJ2-1 TRBV6-4 CASSDGTGPYNEQFF TGTGCCAGCAGTGACGGGACAGGACCCTACAATGAGCAGTTCTTC
- TRBD1 TRBJ2-1 TRBV2 CASLQGNEQFF TGTGCCAGTTTACAGGGGAATGAGCAGTTCTTC
- TRBD2 TRBJ2-5 TRBV7-2 CASSTQAGAWETQYF TGTGCCAGCAGCACCCAAGCGGGAGCCTGGGAGACCCAGTACTTC
once TRBD1 TRBJ1-5 TRBV2 CASSGDRGSSNQPQHF TGTGCCAGCAGTGGAGACAGGGGGAGTAGCAATCAGCCCCAGCATTTT
- TRBD2 TRBJ2-1 TRBV7-3 CASSLTLAGGYNEQFF TGTGCCAGCAGCTTAACCCTAGCGGGAGGATACAATGAGCAGTTCTTC
- - TRBJ2-4 TRBV27 CASSLTQGQNIQYF TGTGCCAGCAGTTTAACGCAGGGTCAAAACATTCAGTACTTC
- TRBD1 TRBJ2-7 TRBV2 CASSEATGIWAYEQYF TGTGCCAGCAGTGAAGCGACAGGGATCTGGGCCTACGAGCAGTACTTC
once - TRBJ2-7 TRBV10-3 CAISDQGSYEQYF TGTGCCATCAGTGATCAGGGCTCCTACGAGCAGTACTTC
few - TRBJ1-1 TRBV7-9 CASSLEGPEAFF TGTGCCAGCAGCTTGGAGGGGCCTGAAGCTTTCTTT
once - TRBJ2-1 TRBV5-8 CASSYPVNEQFF TGTGCCAGCAGCTATCCGGTTAATGAGCAGTTCTTC
- TRBD2 TRBJ2-3 TRBV19 CASSITGTSGSDTQYF TGTGCCAGTAGTATCACAGGGACTAGCGGCTCGGATACGCAGTATTTT
once - TRBJ1-5 TRBV9 CASSVGTDNQPQHF TGTGCCAGCAGCGTAGGGACAGATAATCAGCCCCAGCATTTT
- TRBD1 TRBJ1-1 TRBV19 CASSPGQGRMNTEAFF TGTGCCAGTAGTCCAGGACAGGGGAGGATGAACACTGAAGCTTTCTTT
- - TRBJ2-1 TRBV9 CASSVAVLVHNEQFF TGTGCCAGCAGCGTAGCTGTGCTAGTCCACAATGAGCAGTTCTTC
- TRBD2 TRBJ2-2 TRBV6-5 CASSPLAGPGELFF TGTGCCAGCAGTCCTCTAGCGGGCCCCGGGGAGCTGTTTTTT
few TRBD2 TRBJ2-1 TRBV6-4 CASSDGLASNEQFF TGTGCCAGCAGTGACGGACTAGCGAGCAATGAGCAGTTCTTC
- TRBD2 TRBJ2-7 TRBV30 CAWRADSGNGNEQYF TGTGCCTGGAGAGCTGATAGCGGGAATGGAAACGAGCAGTACTTC
- TRBD1 TRBJ1-5 TRBV15 CATSRGQGVDNQPQHF TGTGCCACCAGCAGGGGACAGGGCGTCGACAATCAGCCCCAGCATTTT
- - TRBJ2-7 TRBV2 CASNSAASVYEQYF TGTGCCAGCAACAGCGCCGCTAGCGTCTACGAGCAGTACTTC
- - TRBJ2-3 TRBV6-6 CASSYTSPTDTQYF TGTGCCAGCAGTTACACTAGCCCCACAGATACGCAGTATTTT
- - TRBJ2-2 TRBV6-5 CASTPREAGELFF TGTGCCAGCACTCCGAGGGAAGCCGGGGAGCTGTTTTTT
- TRBD1 TRBJ1-1 TRBV2 CASSENPRGPSDTEAFF TGTGCCAGCAGTGAAAACCCGAGGGGGCCTTCGGACACTGAAGCTTTCTTT
- - TRBJ2-1 TRBV7-9 CASSSRDNGNNEQFF TGTGCCAGCAGCTCACGGGACAACGGAAACAATGAGCAGTTCTTC